This T cell receptor beta chain was documented in a study of blood T cell repertoires in COVID-19. Data came from immunoSEQ multiplex PCR; TCRdb stores just in-frame clones and leaves some out. The repertoire consists of about 240,000 clones, with 75% to 90% occurring once and the leading ten covering approximately 3.5%. This clone was observed a single time. The CDR3 is 13 amino acids. Germline values: CDR1 SGHRS, CDR2 YFSETQ. V lost 3 bases to trimming and J lost 6 bases, with 13 bases between them. The rearrangement uses TRBV5-1 and TRBJ2-7, with D possibly matching TRBD2 (6 bases). The material sequenced was PBMCs or T cells enriched from blood (not recorded which). The TCR sequence derives from a woman in her 40s with acute COVID-19. CDR3 bases: TGCGCCAGCAGCTCCGGGACTCGAGGCGAGCAGTACTTC. It translates to CASSSGTRGEQYF.